Presented here are 18 T cell receptor beta chains from one specimen sequenced in a study of cytomegalovirus exposure and HLA in healthy donors. The assay was immunoSEQ multiplex PCR, and TCRdb's table has in-frame clones only and misses some. The profile shows some 140,000 clones, approximately 82% of them singletons. Source material: PBMCs. The receptors come from a man aged 25 to 40 in good health and CMV-seropositive.

This chain joins TRBV5-1 and TRBJ2-7, with TRBD1 as a possible D gene (6 bases). CDR3 length equals 13 residues. Trimming removed 7 bases at V and 2 bases at J, with 13 bases between. The germline gives CDR1 SGHRS, CDR2 YFSETQ. Here the CDR3 DNA reads TGCGCCAGCGGTGTGGGGGCGGCCTACGAGCAGTACTTC. This sequence encodes CASGVGAAYEQYF.

This clone has at least ten counts. This same CDR3 is encoded by further DNA sequences in the sample. The V and J genes are TRBV7-2 and TRBJ1-2; weak D call: TRBD1 (6 bases). In germline, CDR1 is SGHTA, CDR2 FQGNSA. This CDR3 contains 12 residues. V lost 5 bases, J lost 8 bases, and 12 bases lay in between. Here the CDR3 reads CASSLLRGGYTF. The CDR3 DNA is TGTGCCAGCAGCCTCCTCAGGGGAGGCTACACCTTC.

The CDR3 nucleotides read TGTGCCAGCAGGGACCGGACAGACTTAAACTATGGCTACACCTTC. Its translation is CASRDRTDLNYGYTF. The chain combines TRBV2 with TRBJ1-2, with D maybe TRBD1 (6 bases). The CDR3 has 15 residues. The germline V and J ends were trimmed by 6 bases and 2 bases, with 16 bases remaining between them. Germline assignment: CDR1 SNHLY and CDR2 FYNNEI.

V usage is TRBV6-5 and J usage is TRBJ1-2; D is unresolved. The CDR3 spans 13 residues. V lost 7 bases, J lost 5 bases, and 14 bases lay in between. CDR1 and CDR2 from the germline V gene are MNHEY and SVGAGI. CDR3 DNA: TGTGCCAGCACCACCGGGGAAACATATGGCTACACCTTC. As protein: CASTTGETYGYTF.

This chain uses TRBV27 with TRBJ2-3; 9 nucleotides line up with TRBD2. The V and J ends lost 5 bases and 0 bases, in that order; junction bases with no gene match: 12. The CDR3 runs to 18 residues. Germline-derived CDR1 and CDR2 are MNHEY and SMNVEV (reference sequence). The CDR3 is CASSQGTSPQTSTDTQYF. Here the CDR3 DNA reads TGTGCCAGCAGTCAGGGGACTAGCCCCCAGACTAGCACAGATACGCAGTATTTT.

The chain links TRBV6-4 to TRBJ2-1; 12 bases fit TRBD2. V trimming: 0 bases; J trimming: 6 bases; junction bases outside the gene matches: 0. The CDR3 extends over 15 amino acids. Per germline, CDR1 MRHNA and CDR2 SNTAGT. CDR3 residues: CASSDSTSGSNEQFF. The CDR3 DNA reads as TGTGCCAGCAGTGACTCGACTAGCGGGAGCAATGAGCAGTTCTTC.

V and J are TRBV4-2 and TRBJ1-6; tentative D call: TRBD1 (5 bases). CDR3 length: 17 residues. V dropped 1 base and J dropped 6 bases, with 16 bases sitting between them. Looked up from germline, CDR1 is LGHNA and CDR2 is YNFKEQ. CDR3 DNA sequence: TGTGCCAGCAGCCAAGTCGGTAGACAGACTAGTAATTCACCCCTCCACTTT. Protein sequence: CASSQVGRQTSNSPLHF.

The rearrangement uses TRBV7-9 and TRBJ2-5, with D possibly being TRBD1 (5 bases). Trimming took off 1 base at V and 1 base at J, with 13 bases between the two ends. This CDR3 contains 16 residues. CDR1 is SEHNR, CDR2 FQNEAQ, per germline (reference sequence). The CDR3 DNA follows: TGTGCCAGCAGCTTAGTTTCTTCAGGGCCCCAAGAGACCCAGTACTTC. Protein product: CASSLVSSGPQETQYF.

J is TRBJ2-2 and V is TRBV7-2; D might be TRBD1 (5 bases). The length of the CDR3 is 15 residues. Trimming cost V 5 bases and J 4 bases, with 14 bases left between them. Germline CDR1 and CDR2: SGHTA and FQGNSA. As DNA, the CDR3 is TGTGCCAGCAGCCCAGGGTACAGGAGCACCGGGGAGCTGTTTTTT. Amino acids: CASSPGYRSTGELFF.

The rearrangement links TRBV27 to TRBJ2-2; 8 nucleotides align to TRBD1. CDR1 and CDR2 from the germline V gene are MNHEY and SMNVEV (reference sequence). J gave up 4 bases and V 3 bases, and 4 bases lay outside the gene matches. The CDR3 runs to 15 residues. CDR3 DNA sequence: TGTGCCAGCAGTTTGGGGACAGGCGGCACCGGGGAGCTGTTTTTT. Its translation is CASSLGTGGTGELFF.

V and J are TRBV25-1 and TRBJ2-7; D is unresolved. CDR1 is MGHDK, CDR2 SYGVNS, per germline. This CDR3 spans 14 amino acids. Trimming stripped 5 bases from V and 0 bases from J, with 11 bases between. CDR3 coding DNA: TGTGCCAGCAGTTCTTCAGGCCTCTCCTACGAGCAGTACTTC. Amino acid sequence: CASSSSGLSYEQYF.

The genes are TRBV19 and TRBJ1-2; D might be TRBD1 (6 bases). Germline lookup yields CDR1 LNHDA and CDR2 SQIVND (reference sequence). The V and J ends lost 1 base and 4 bases respectively, with 13 bases between them. The CDR3 extends over 15 amino acids. CDR3 nucleotide sequence: TGTGCCAGTAGTATAGTGGCAGGGGAGTTCTATGGCTACACCTTC. Encoded protein: CASSIVAGEFYGYTF.

The V and J genes are TRBV2 and TRBJ2-7; TRBD1 is a possible D gene (6 bases). Per germline, CDR1 SNHLY and CDR2 FYNNEI. The CDR3 spans 15 residues. Trimming took off 3 bases at V and 7 bases at J, with 19 bases between the two ends. The CDR3 is CASSDRGRGSREQYF. The CDR3 bases are TGTGCCAGCAGTGACCGTGGCAGGGGATCAAGGGAGCAGTACTTC.

The rearrangement links TRBV7-2 to TRBJ2-7; 7 nucleotides match TRBD2. The CDR3 has 15 amino acids. Losses at the gene ends were 1 base for V and 2 bases for J; bases not matched to a gene: 5. The germline gives CDR1 SGHTA, CDR2 FQGNSA. CDR3 sequence (DNA): TGTGCCAGCAGCTTAGACCTAGCGGCCGCCTACGAGCAGTACTTC. Residues: CASSLDLAAAYEQYF.

This clone has only a few counts. The chain recombines TRBV2 with TRBJ2-7; maybe TRBD2 (6 bases). Germline V gene sequence: CDR1 SNHLY, CDR2 FYNNEI. V was cut by 5 bases and J by 3 bases, with 14 bases left in between. The CDR3 covers 14 residues. The CDR3 nucleotides read TGTGCCAGCAGTCTCGGAGGGACGCTCTACGAGCAGTACTTC. Translating gives CASSLGGTLYEQYF.

The chain uses TRBV11-3 and TRBJ2-3, with 8 bases aligning to TRBD1. This CDR3 contains 14 residues. V lost 5 bases, J lost 4 bases, and 5 bases stayed unmatched. Looked up from germline, CDR1 is SGHNT and CDR2 is YENEEA. The CDR3 here is CASSPGQGADTQYF. The CDR3 nucleotides read TGTGCCAGCAGCCCTGGACAGGGAGCAGATACGCAGTATTTT.

This chain links TRBV19 with TRBJ2-7, with TRBD2 matching 16 bases. This CDR3 spans 16 amino acids. Germline V gene sequence: CDR1 LNHDA, CDR2 SQIVND (reference sequence). J was trimmed by 2 bases and V by 4 bases; bases with no gene match: 2. CDR3 sequence: CASSTGTSGRAYEQYF. DNA for the CDR3: TGTGCCAGTAGTACCGGGACTAGCGGGAGGGCCTACGAGCAGTACTTC.

The chain recombines TRBV7-6 with TRBJ2-7; D uncertain. The CDR3 sequence is 14 residues long. Germline V gene sequence: CDR1 SGHVS, CDR2 FNYEAQ. V lost 1 base and J lost 0, with 7 bases in between. CDR3 coding DNA: TGTGCCAGCAGCTTAGTAATGTTCTCCTACGAGCAGTACTTC. Its translation: CASSLVMFSYEQYF.